The 6 T cell receptor beta chains reported below all come from one sample, sequenced in a study of T cell repertoires in cytomegalovirus infection (dated by TCRdb to between 2018 and 2020). Sequenced using an Illumina HiSeq 1500. TCRdb took the public reads, trimmed them with fastp at Q25, ran MiXCR for clone calling and kept in-frame beta chains. CDR3 protein duplicates are merged, each entry listing the most common genes and DNA. This sample has 76,000 or so distinct CDR3 sequences in its table, and approximately 3.7% of those were observed once. Together, the top ten hold around 4.9% of the sample. Sequencing was done on a sample of PBMCs. All receptors come from a human donor in good health (CMV status not recorded). Some clones in this sample may be carry-over from other donors' samples.

This clonotype was observed at least ten times. The chain uses TRBV7-3 and TRBJ2-3; D is possibly TRBD2 (6 bases). Germline V gives CDR1 SGHTA, CDR2 FQGTGA. The CDR3 is 14 residues long. Trimming took off 4 bases at V and 1 base at J, with 9 bases between the two ends. CDR3 loop: CASSYSGGTDTQYF. CDR3 DNA sequence: TGTGCCAGCAGCTATAGCGGAGGCACAGATACGCAGTATTTT.

This clonotype has ten or more counts. This chain uses TRBV7-2 with TRBJ1-3; D is unresolved. The germline V gene has CDR1 SGHTA and CDR2 FQGNSA. The CDR3 runs 13 residues. V was clipped by 5 bases and J by 4 bases, with 9 bases between them. The CDR3 sequence: CASSLLTGNTIYF. Written as DNA, the CDR3 is TGTGCCAGCAGCCTACTAACCGGAAACACCATATATTTT.

This clonotype was seen repeatedly, ten times or more. The V and J genes are TRBV28 and TRBJ1-1; D is possibly TRBD1 (5 bases). The CDR3 spans 15 residues. Germline V gene sequence: CDR1 MDHEN, CDR2 SYDVKM. V was cut by 6 bases and J by 4 bases, with 18 bases left in between. DNA for the CDR3: TGTGCCAGCAGCTCAGGAGAGGGGCTGAGCACTGAAGCTTTCTTT. Translation gives CASSSGEGLSTEAFF.

This clonotype was detected many times. The chain carries TRBV6-2 or TRBV6-3 and TRBJ1-6; TRBD1 might be the D (6 bases). V lost 2 bases to trimming and J lost 7 bases, with 15 bases between them. This CDR3 contains 16 residues. The V gene's germline CDR1 is MNHEY and CDR2 SVGEGT. The CDR3 reads CASSYLGALWNSPLHF. Here the CDR3 DNA reads TGTGCCAGCAGTTACCTGGGGGCGCTTTGGAATTCACCCCTCCACTTT.

The table lists this clonotype with many counts. The V gene is TRBV7-9, the J gene TRBJ1-1; unclear D gene. Germline CDR1 reads SEHNR; CDR2 reads FQNEAQ (reference sequence). CDR3 size: 13 residues. V was trimmed by 3 bases and J by 6 bases, leaving 11 bases between them. Here the CDR3 reads CASSLGYRSEAFF. DNA for the CDR3: TGTGCCAGCAGCTTGGGATATCGATCTGAAGCTTTCTTT.

At least ten counts were recorded for this clonotype. The rearrangement links TRBV7-9 to TRBJ1-1; D call uncertain. The germline V gene encodes CDR1 SEHNR and CDR2 FQNEAQ (reference sequence). This CDR3 spans 12 amino acids. Trimming removed 1 base from V and 8 bases from J, with 8 bases in between. CDR3 residues: CASSLEGSEAFF. The CDR3 DNA reads as TGTGCCAGCAGCTTAGAAGGATCCGAAGCTTTCTTT.